This is a list of T cell receptor beta chains from one sample in a study of tumor-infiltrating lymphocytes in primary liver carcinoma. TCRdb fed the multiplex PCR reads into MiXCR, producing one record per CDR3 protein. The profile shows 50,000 or so distinct CDR3 sequences, about 77% of them singletons. The specimen sequenced was liver tumor tissue from sampling region 5. These receptors were obtained from a man aged 35-49 years with primary liver carcinoma and hepatitis B virus infection. CDR3s include the opening cysteine and the closing phenylalanine or tryptophan.

v_call	j_call	cdr3_aa
TRBV14	TRBJ2-1	CARRQEGQGTGYNEQFF
TRBV7-3	TRBJ2-5	CASIVGPGKTQYF
TRBV19	TRBJ1-1	CASQGAALNEAFF
TRBV21-1	TRBJ2-5	CASSKADEVVQETQYF
TRBV11-3	TRBJ2-1	CASILGVSNNEQLF
TRBV12-3/TRBV12-4	TRBJ2-4	CASIEGLAKNIQYF
TRBV11-2	TRBJ2-7	CASSLREGRTGGPRSYEQYF
TRBV5-6	TRBJ2-5	CASSKPGVETQYF
TRBV6-5	TRBJ1-2	CASSSGVGVVNYGYTF
TRBV4-3	TRBJ2-7	CASSQDRGVGDEQYF
TRBV7-6	TRBJ2-5	CASSLVRAETQYF
TRBV20-1	TRBJ2-7	CSARDLRVSAYEQYF
TRBV10-2	TRBJ1-5	CASSEEGVSNQPQHF
TRBV12-3/TRBV12-4	TRBJ2-7	CASSFGVRAVYEQYF
TRBV28	TRBJ1-1	CASSAAVKGDTEAFF
TRBV28	TRBJ2-4	CASRSLQGVGYF
TRBV14	TRBJ2-1	CASSHDLRTIGRNEQFF
TRBV11-2	TRBJ1-4	CASSLDGFANEKLFF
TRBV12-5	TRBJ1-1	CASGLPKNRDEDTEAFF
TRBV4-3	TRBJ1-6	CASSQDVQGQGSSYNPPFHF
TRBV11-1	TRBJ2-5	CAISLLGRLGTQYF
TRBV11-2	TRBJ2-1	CASREGSPYNEQFF
TRBV28	TRBJ2-5	CASKRGTAQETQYF
TRBV5-6	TRBJ2-5	CVSSFQDRGKTQYF
TRBV7-9	TRBJ2-4	CASSLAVGRRGIQYF
TRBV29-1	TRBJ2-1	CSVPSGSLEQFF
TRBV7-3	TRBJ1-3	CTSSLGTPGAGNTIYF
TRBV19	TRBJ1-1	CASKGAGQAFF
TRBV28	TRBJ2-1	CASSWTGGYNEQFF
TRBV28	TRBJ2-1	CTSSSPRRGKYEQFF
TRBV29-1	TRBJ2-2	CNVLVGTGELYF
TRBV4-3	TRBJ1-2	CTSSQDEGGRGYTF
TRBV4-1	TRBJ2-1	CASSQAGGGNNVQFF
TRBV5-8	TRBJ2-2	CASSLVLNTGELFF
TRBV4-3	TRBJ1-1	CASSHPDLNTEAFF
TRBV6-1	TRBJ2-7	CASSSETKIYEQYF
TRBV11-2	TRBJ2-7	CASSLDRQAHEQYF
TRBV29-1	TRBJ2-5	CSARSSGSWAETQYF
TRBV13	TRBJ2-1	CTSSLGDPGRGNEQFF
TRBV7-8	TRBJ2-3	CASSSPGTSGRVTQYF
TRBV4-2	TRBJ2-1	CASSPLAGSHNEQFF
TRBV11-3	TRBJ2-3	CASSNNRDRQYF
TRBV6-2/TRBV6-3	TRBJ2-3	CASSPLGAASTDTQCF
TRBV28	TRBJ1-6	CASSLIAGALHF
TRBV7-2	TRBJ2-3	CASSPQALATDTQYF
TRBV24-1	TRBJ2-1	CATSDRGNEQFF
TRBV29-1	TRBJ2-1	CSTGIEQFF
TRBV14	TRBJ2-1	CVSSPRTVLGYNERFF
TRBV5-1	TRBJ2-3	CASSGTAGVLDTQYF